The T cell receptor (beta chain) under discussion was sequenced for a study of blood T cell repertoires in COVID-19. The method was immunoSEQ multiplex PCR; TCRdb's version includes in-frame clones alone and lacks a portion of them. The top ten hold about 5.5% of the sample, which has 120,000 to 150,000 clones, about four fifths seen once. The CDR3 is 12 amino acids. V shed 5 bases and J shed 10 bases, with 15 bases lying between them. Germline CDR1 and CDR2: SNHLY and FYNNEI. Specimen: PBMCs or T cells enriched from blood (not recorded which). The chain links TRBV2 to TRBJ2-7; D may be TRBD2 (5 bases). The TCR comes from a man aged 40-49 years with acute COVID-19. CDR3 region: CASSPGSAPQYF. The CDR3 DNA sequence: TGTGCCAGCAGTCCGGGATCAGCACCCCAGTACTTC.